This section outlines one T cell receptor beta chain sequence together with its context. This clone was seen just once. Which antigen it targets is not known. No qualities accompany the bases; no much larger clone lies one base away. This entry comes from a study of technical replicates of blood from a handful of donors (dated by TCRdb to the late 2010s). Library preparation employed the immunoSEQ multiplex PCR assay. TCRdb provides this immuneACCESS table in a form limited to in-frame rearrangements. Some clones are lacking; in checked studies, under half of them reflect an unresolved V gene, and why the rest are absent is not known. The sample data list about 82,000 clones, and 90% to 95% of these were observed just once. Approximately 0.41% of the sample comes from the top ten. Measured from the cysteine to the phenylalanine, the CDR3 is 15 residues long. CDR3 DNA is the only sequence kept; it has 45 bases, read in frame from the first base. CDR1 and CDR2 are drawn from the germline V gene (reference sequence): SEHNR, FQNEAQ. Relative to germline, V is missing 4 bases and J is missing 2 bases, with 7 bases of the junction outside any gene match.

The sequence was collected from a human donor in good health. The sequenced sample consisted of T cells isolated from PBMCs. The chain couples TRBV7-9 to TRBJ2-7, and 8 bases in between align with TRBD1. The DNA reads TGTGCCAGCAGCTCAACAGGGGGAGAAACCTACGAGCAGTACTTC. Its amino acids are CASSSTGGETYEQYF. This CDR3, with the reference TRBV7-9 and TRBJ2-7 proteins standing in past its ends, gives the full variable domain DTGVSQNPRHKITKRGQNVTFRCDPISEHNRLYWYRQTLGQGPEFLTYFQNEAQLEKSRLLSDRFSAERPKGSFSTLEIQRTEQGDSAMYLCASSSTGGETYEQYFGPGTRLTVT.